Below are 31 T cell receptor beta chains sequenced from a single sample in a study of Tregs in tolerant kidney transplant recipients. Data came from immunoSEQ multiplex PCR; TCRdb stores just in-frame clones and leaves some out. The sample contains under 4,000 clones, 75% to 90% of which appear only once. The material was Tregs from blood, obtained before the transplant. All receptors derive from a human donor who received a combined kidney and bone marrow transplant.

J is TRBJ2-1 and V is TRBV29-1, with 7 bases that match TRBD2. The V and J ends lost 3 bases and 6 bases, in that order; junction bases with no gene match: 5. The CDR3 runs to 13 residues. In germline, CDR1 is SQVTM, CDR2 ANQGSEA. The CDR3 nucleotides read TGCAGCGTTGATTGGGGGAGGGCCAATGAGCAGTTCTTC. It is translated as CSVDWGRANEQFF.

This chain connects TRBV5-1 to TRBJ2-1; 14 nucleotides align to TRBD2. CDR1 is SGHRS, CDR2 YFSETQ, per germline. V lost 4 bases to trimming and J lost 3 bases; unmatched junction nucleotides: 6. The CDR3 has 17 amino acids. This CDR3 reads CASSPRLAGGNYNEQFF. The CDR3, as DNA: TGCGCCAGCAGCCCTAGACTAGCGGGAGGGAACTACAATGAGCAGTTCTTC.

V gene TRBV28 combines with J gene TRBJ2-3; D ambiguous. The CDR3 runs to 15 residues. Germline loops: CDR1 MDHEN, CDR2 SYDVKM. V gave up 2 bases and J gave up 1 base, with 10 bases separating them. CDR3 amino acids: CASSLRRPGTDTQYF. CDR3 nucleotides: TGTGCCAGCAGTTTAAGGCGGCCAGGCACAGATACGCAGTATTTT. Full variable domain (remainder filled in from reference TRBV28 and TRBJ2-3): DVKVTQSSRYLVKRTGEKVFLECVQDMDHENMFWYRQDPGLGLRLIYFSYDVKMKEKGDIPEGYSVSREKKERFSLILESASTNQTSMYLCASSLRRPGTDTQYFGPGTRLTVL.

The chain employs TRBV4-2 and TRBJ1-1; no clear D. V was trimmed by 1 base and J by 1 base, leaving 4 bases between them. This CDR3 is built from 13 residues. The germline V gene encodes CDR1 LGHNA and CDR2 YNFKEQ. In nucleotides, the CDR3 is TGTGCCAGCAGCCAAGGCAGGAACACTGAAGCTTTCTTT. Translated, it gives CASSQGRNTEAFF.

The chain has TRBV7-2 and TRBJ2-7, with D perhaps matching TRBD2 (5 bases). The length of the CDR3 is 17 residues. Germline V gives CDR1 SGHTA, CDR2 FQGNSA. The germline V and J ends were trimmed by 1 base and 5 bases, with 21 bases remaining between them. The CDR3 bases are TGTGCCAGCAGCTTAGTGGGCCGAACTAGACTGGGCCACGAGCAGTACTTC. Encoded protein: CASSLVGRTRLGHEQYF.

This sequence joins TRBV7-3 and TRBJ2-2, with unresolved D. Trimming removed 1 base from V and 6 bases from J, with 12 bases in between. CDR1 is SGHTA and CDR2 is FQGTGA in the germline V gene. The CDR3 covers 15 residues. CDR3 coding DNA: TGTGCCAGCAGCTTAAGTGCAGGAAGTTCCGGGGAGCTGTTTTTT. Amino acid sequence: CASSLSAGSSGELFF.

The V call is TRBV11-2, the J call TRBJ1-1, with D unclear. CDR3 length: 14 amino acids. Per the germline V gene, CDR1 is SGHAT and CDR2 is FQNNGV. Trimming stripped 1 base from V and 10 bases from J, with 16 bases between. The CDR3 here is CASSLGPAFYRAFF. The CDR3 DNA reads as TGTGCCAGCAGCTTAGGTCCGGCATTTTACAGAGCTTTCTTT.

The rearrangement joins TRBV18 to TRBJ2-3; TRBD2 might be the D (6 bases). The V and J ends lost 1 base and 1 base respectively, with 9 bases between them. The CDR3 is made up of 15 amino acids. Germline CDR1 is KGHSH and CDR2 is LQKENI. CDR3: CASSPLASGTDTQYF. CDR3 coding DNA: TGTGCCAGCTCACCACTCGCTAGCGGCACAGATACGCAGTATTTT.

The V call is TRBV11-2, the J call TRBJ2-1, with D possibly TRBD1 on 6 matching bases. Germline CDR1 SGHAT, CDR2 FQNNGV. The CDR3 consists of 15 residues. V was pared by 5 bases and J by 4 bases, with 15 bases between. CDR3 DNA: TGTGCCAGCAGCCCCCGTGGGACAAATTACAATGAGCAGTTCTTC. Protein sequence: CASSPRGTNYNEQFF.

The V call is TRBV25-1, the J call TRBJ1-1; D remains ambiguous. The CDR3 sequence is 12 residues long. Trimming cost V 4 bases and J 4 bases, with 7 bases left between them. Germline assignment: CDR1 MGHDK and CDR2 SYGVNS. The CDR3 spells CASSGRSTEAFF. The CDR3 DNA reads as TGTGCCAGCAGTGGTAGGAGCACTGAAGCTTTCTTT.

The CDR3 loop reads CASSVRPGDTEAFF. As DNA, the CDR3 is TGTGCCAGCAGTGTCAGACCCGGGGACACTGAAGCTTTCTTT. V usage is TRBV6-4 and J usage is TRBJ1-1; no reliable D call. The length of the CDR3 is 14 residues. The germline gives CDR1 MRHNA, CDR2 SNTAGT. Trimming took off 4 bases at V and 3 bases at J, with 12 bases between the two ends.

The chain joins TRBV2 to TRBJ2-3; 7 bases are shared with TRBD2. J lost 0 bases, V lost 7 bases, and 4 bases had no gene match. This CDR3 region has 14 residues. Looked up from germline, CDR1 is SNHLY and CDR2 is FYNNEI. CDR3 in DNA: TGTGCCAGCACTCGTAGCGGGAGCACAGATACGCAGTATTTT. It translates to CASTRSGSTDTQYF.

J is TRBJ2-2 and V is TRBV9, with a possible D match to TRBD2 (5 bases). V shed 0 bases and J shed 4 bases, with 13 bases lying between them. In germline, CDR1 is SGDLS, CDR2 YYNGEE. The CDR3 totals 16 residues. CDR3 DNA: TGTGCCAGCAGCGTAGGTGAGGGCGTGGGCACCGGGGAGCTGTTTTTT. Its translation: CASSVGEGVGTGELFF.

CDR3 sequence (DNA): TGTGCCAGCAGTTTAATAGCGGGAGCGGGCACCGGGGAGCTGTTTTTT. Translation: CASSLIAGAGTGELFF. The chain couples TRBV28 to TRBJ2-2; 9 bases agree with TRBD2. The germline V gene encodes CDR1 MDHEN and CDR2 SYDVKM. The V gene end was trimmed by 2 bases and the J gene end by 4 bases; junction bases not matched to a gene: 5. The CDR3 totals 16 residues. The entire variable domain, with the rest obtained from reference TRBV28 and TRBJ2-2, is as follows: DVKVTQSSRYLVKRTGEKVFLECVQDMDHENMFWYRQDPGLGLRLIYFSYDVKMKEKGDIPEGYSVSREKKERFSLILESASTNQTSMYLCASSLIAGAGTGELFFGEGSRLTVL.

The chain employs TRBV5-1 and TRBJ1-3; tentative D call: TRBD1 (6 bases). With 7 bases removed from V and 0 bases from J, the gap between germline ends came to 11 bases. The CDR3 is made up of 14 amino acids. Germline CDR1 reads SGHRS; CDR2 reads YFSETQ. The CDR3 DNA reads TGCGCCAGCCGACAGGATACCTCTGGAAACACCATATATTTT. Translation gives CASRQDTSGNTIYF.

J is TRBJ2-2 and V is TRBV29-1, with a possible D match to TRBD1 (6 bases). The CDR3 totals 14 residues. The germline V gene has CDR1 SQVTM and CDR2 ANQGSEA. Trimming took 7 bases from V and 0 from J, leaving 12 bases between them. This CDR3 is CSAYTGTNTGELFF. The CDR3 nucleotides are TGCAGCGCCTATACAGGGACGAACACCGGGGAGCTGTTTTTT.

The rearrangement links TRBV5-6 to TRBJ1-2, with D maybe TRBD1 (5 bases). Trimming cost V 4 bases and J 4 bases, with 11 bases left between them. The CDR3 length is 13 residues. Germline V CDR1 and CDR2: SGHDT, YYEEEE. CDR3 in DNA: TGTGCCAGCAGCCGGGGGTTCGGCTATGGCTACACCTTC. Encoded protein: CASSRGFGYGYTF. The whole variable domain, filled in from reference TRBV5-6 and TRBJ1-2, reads DAGVTQSPTHLIKTRGQQVTLRCSPKSGHDTVSWYQQALGQGPQFIFQYYEEEERQRGNFPDRFSGHQFPNYSSELNVNALLLGDSALYLCASSRGFGYGYTFGSGTRLTVV.

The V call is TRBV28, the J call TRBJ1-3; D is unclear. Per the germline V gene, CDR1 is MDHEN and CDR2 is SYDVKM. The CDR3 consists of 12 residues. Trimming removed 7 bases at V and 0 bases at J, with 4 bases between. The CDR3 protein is CASTISGNTIYF. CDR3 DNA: TGTGCCAGCACAATCTCTGGAAACACCATATATTTT.

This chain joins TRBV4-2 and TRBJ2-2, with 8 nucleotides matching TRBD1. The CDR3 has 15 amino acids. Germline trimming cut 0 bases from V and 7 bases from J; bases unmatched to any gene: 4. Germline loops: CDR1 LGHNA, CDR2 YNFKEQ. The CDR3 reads CASSQEQGAVGELFF. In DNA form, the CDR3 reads TGTGCCAGCAGCCAAGAGCAGGGGGCCGTCGGGGAGCTGTTTTTT.

The CDR3 protein is CASSYSGTGKQETQYF. As DNA, the CDR3 is TGTGCCAGCAGTTACTCTGGGACAGGGAAGCAAGAGACCCAGTACTTC. The rearrangement links TRBV6-6 to TRBJ2-5; the match to TRBD1 covers 9 bases. Germline lookup yields CDR1 MNHNY and CDR2 SVGAGI (reference sequence). The ends lost 0 bases at V and 2 bases at J; junction bases unmatched: 4. The CDR3 spans 16 residues.

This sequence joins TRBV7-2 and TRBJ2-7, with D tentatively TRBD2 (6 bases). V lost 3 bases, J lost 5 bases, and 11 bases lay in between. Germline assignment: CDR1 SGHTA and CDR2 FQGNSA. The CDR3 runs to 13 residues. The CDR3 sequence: CASSFVGGDEQYF. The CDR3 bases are TGTGCCAGCAGCTTCGTTGGCGGGGACGAGCAGTACTTC.

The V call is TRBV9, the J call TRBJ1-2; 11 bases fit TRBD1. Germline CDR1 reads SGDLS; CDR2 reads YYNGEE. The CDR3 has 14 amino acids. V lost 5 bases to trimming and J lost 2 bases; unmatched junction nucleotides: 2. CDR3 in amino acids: CASRGDRGNYGYTF. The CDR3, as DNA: TGTGCCAGCAGGGGGGACAGGGGGAACTATGGCTACACCTTC.

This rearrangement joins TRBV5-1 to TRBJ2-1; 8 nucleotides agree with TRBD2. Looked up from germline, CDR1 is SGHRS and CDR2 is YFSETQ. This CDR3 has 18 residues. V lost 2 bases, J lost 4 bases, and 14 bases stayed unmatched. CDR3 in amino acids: CASSLSTSGRIGYNEQFF. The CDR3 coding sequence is TGCGCCAGCAGCTTATCAACTAGCGGTCGAATTGGATACAATGAGCAGTTCTTC.

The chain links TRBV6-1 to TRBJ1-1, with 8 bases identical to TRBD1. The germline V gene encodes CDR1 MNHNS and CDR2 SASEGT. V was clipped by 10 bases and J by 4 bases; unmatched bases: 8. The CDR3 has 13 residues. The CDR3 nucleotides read TGTGCCACCGGCATAACAGGGGGCACTGAAGCTTTCTTT. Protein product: CATGITGGTEAFF.

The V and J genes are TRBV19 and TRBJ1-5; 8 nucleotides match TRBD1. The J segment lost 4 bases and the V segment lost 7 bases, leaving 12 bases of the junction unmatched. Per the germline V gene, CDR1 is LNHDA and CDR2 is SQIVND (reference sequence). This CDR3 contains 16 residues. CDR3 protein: CASNLGWTGINQPQHF. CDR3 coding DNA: TGTGCCAGTAATTTGGGGTGGACAGGGATTAATCAGCCCCAGCATTTT.

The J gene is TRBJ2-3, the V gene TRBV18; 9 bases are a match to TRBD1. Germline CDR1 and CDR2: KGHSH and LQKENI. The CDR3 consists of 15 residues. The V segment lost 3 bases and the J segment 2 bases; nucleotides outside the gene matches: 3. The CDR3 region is CASSPRQGDTDTQYF. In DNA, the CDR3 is TGTGCCAGCTCACCCAGACAGGGGGACACAGATACGCAGTATTTT.

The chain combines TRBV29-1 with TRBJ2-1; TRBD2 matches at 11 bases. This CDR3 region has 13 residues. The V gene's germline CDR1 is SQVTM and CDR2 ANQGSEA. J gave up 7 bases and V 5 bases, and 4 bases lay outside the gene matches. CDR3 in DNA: TGCAGCGTTACTAGCGGGAGTGGAAATGAGCAGTTCTTC. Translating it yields CSVTSGSGNEQFF.

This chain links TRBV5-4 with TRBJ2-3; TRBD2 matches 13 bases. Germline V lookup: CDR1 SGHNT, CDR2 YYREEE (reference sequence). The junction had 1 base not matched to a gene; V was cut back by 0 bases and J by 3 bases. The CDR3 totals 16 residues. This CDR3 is CASSLGLAGGTDTQYF. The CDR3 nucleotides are TGTGCCAGCAGCTTGGGACTAGCGGGAGGTACAGATACGCAGTATTTT.

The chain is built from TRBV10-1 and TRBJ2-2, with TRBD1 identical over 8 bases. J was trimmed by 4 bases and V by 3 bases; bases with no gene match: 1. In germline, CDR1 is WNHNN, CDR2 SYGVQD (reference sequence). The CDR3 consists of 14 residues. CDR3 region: CASSDRGRTGELFF. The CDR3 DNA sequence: TGCGCCAGCAGTGACAGGGGGCGCACCGGGGAGCTGTTTTTT.

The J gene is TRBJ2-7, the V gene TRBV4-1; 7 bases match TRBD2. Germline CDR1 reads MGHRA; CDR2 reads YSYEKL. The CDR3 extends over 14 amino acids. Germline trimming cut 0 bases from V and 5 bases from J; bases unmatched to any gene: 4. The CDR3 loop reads CASSQEWSGNEQYF. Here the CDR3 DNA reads TGCGCCAGCAGCCAAGAATGGAGCGGGAACGAGCAGTACTTC.

The chain's CDR3 is CASSFRDRGSYEQYF. CDR3 nucleotide sequence: TGCGCCAGCAGCTTCCGGGACAGGGGTTCCTACGAGCAGTACTTC. The rearrangement uses TRBV5-1 and TRBJ2-7, with TRBD1 matching 10 bases. CDR1 SGHRS and CDR2 YFSETQ come from the germline V gene. Unmatched junction bases numbered 3, after V lost 2 bases and J lost 1 base. The CDR3 totals 15 residues. The whole variable domain, remainder taken from reference TRBV5-1 and TRBJ2-7, is KAGVTQTPRYLIKTRGQQVTLSCSPISGHRSVSWYQQTPGQGLQFLFEYFSETQRNKGNFPGRFSGRQFSNSRSEMNVSTLELGDSALYLCASSFRDRGSYEQYFGPGTRLTVT.